These T cell receptor beta chains were read from a single sample in a study of blood T cell repertoires in COVID-19. TCRdb keeps only in-frame clones here, not all; method: immunoSEQ multiplex PCR. The sample holds around 130,000 clones; 70% to 90% are singletons and the top ten take under 5%. The specimen sequenced was peripheral blood. Receptors originate from a man in his 60s with acute or convalescent COVID-19. CDR3s include the opening cysteine and the closing phenylalanine or tryptophan. The D gene is left open where the match is weak. Some rows have no size entry. The others give once, few or many, or a class for an expanded clone.

.,TRBJ2-7,.,TRBV7-6,TGTGCCAGCAGCCCGGGACAAGGGAGCTCCTACGAGCAGTACTTC,CASSPGQGSSYEQYF
.,TRBJ2-7,.,TRBV10-3,TGTGCCGTAAGGGACTTGGGCTACGAGCAGTACTTC,CAVRDLGYEQYF
TRBD1,TRBJ2-3,.,TRBV19,TGTGCCAGTAGATCCGGGACAGACACAGATACGCAGTATTTT,CASRSGTDTDTQYF
.,TRBJ1-5,.,TRBV28,TGTGCCAGCAGGTACCCGTCGGGAGACAATCAGCCCCAGCATTTT,CASRYPSGDNQPQHF
TRBD1,TRBJ2-3,.,TRBV28,TGTGCCAGCAGTCGCCGGGACAGGGAAGATACGCAGTATTTT,CASSRRDREDTQYF
TRBD1,TRBJ2-7,.,TRBV24-1,TGTGCCACCAGGGGACAGGGCTACGAGCAGTACTTC,CATRGQGYEQYF
.,TRBJ1-1,once,TRBV7-9,TGTGCCAGCAGCTTAGGTCAGACTCAAGCTTTCTTT,CASSLGQTQAFF
TRBD2,TRBJ2-1,once,TRBV24-1,TGTGCCACCAGTGATTCGGGACTAAATGAGCAGTTCTTC,CATSDSGLNEQFF
TRBD1,TRBJ2-4,.,TRBV28,TGTGCCAGCAGTCCCACGCGACAGGGAAACATTCAGTACTTC,CASSPTRQGNIQYF
TRBD1,TRBJ1-2,.,TRBV18,TGTGCCAGCGAAGGACAGGGGGCGTATGGCTACACCTTC,CASEGQGAYGYTF
TRBD1,TRBJ2-1,.,TRBV7-3,TGTGCCAGCAGCCAACAGGGGAGCTCCTACAATGAGCAGTTCTTC,CASSQQGSSYNEQFF
TRBD1,TRBJ1-1,.,TRBV27,TGTGCCAGCAGCCGGACAGGGGGAAGTGCTTTCTTT,CASSRTGGSAFF
.,TRBJ1-5,.,TRBV19,TGTGCCAGTAAGCAAGGAGGAGGGGAGAGCAATCAGCCCCAGCATTTT,CASKQGGGESNQPQHF
.,TRBJ2-1,.,TRBV2,TGTGCCAGCCTAAGAACGGGACGGGGGAACAATGAGCAGTTCTTC,CASLRTGRGNNEQFF
.,TRBJ1-5,.,TRBV18,TGTGCCAGCTCAGAGGGAAATCAGCCCCAGCATTTT,CASSEGNQPQHF
TRBD2,TRBJ2-2,.,TRBV10-3,TGTGCCACGGCGGGACTAGACACCGGGGAGCTGTTTTTT,CATAGLDTGELFF
TRBD2,TRBJ2-1,few,TRBV7-6,TGTGCCAGCAGCTTGGGGGGAGGGACTAGCGGATACAATGAGCAGTTCTTC,CASSLGGGTSGYNEQFF
.,TRBJ2-1,.,TRBV7-2,TGTGCCAGCAGCTTAGCAGGAGGTGTTGGTGAGCAGTTCTTC,CASSLAGGVGEQFF